This TCR beta chain was identified in a study of blood T cells in healthy people across ages. Overall study findings and caveats: Age advanced and TCR beta diversity per million T cells fell, roughly linearly. Total diversity from one million sequenced T cells was likely underestimated.

Together with a sample-barcoded 5' primer, a J-beta primer mix was included in a second PCR lasting about 7 to 12 cycles. One entry per CDR3 protein results from TCRdb running MiXCR on the 5' RACE reads. The sample yields 700,000 or so distinct CDR3 sequences, roughly two fifths seen once. Notes on this clonotype: The antigen is not known.

Each sample had at least 7 million PBMCs isolated. Germline V gives CDR1 LGHNA, CDR2 YNFKEQ. V lost 0 bases and J 0 bases, leaving 11 bases between the germline ends. The CDR3 extends over 16 amino acids. J is TRBJ1-1 and V is TRBV4-2, with TRBD1 as a possible D gene (5 bases). The source material was blood. The sequence derives from an elderly man in good health. The CDR3 region is CASSQDLGEVNTEAFF. The DNA of the CDR3 is TGTGCCAGCAGCCAAGATTTGGGGGAAGTGAACACTGAAGCTTTCTTT.